This entry lists 3 T cell receptor beta chains sequenced from one sample in a study of technical replicates of blood from several donors. The repertoire was sequenced with immunoSEQ multiplex PCR; TCRdb's copy has only in-frame clones and lacks some. Among 70,000 to 95,000 clones listed, around 97% were seen once. The sequenced sample was T cells isolated from PBMCs. The source of these receptors is a human donor in good health.

This chain joins TRBV5-4 and TRBJ2-1; 14 positions match TRBD2. V gave up 6 bases and J gave up 6 bases; unmatched junction bases: 2. There are 14 residues in the CDR3. The germline V gene has CDR1 SGHNT and CDR2 YYREEE (reference sequence). CDR3 loop: CASKGLAGANEQFF. CDR3 sequence (DNA): TGTGCCAGCAAGGGACTAGCGGGGGCCAATGAGCAGTTCTTC.

CDR3 sequence: CASSLVASGTDTQYF. CDR3 in DNA: TGTGCCAGCAGCTTAGTGGCTAGCGGCACAGATACGCAGTATTTT. The chain is built from TRBV7-2 and TRBJ2-3; weak D call: TRBD2 (6 bases). Germline lookup yields CDR1 SGHTA and CDR2 FQGNSA. This CDR3 has 15 amino acids. Trimming removed 1 base at V and 1 base at J, with 9 bases between.

The V and J genes are TRBV16 and TRBJ1-2, with D maybe TRBD1 (5 bases). There are 17 residues in the CDR3. The germline V gene has CDR1 KGHSY and CDR2 FQNENV. V shed 4 bases and J shed 3 bases, with 21 bases lying between them. CDR3 DNA: TGTGCCAGCAGCCTAAACGGCCAGGGAGGAATCGACTATGGCTACACCTTC. As protein: CASSLNGQGGIDYGYTF.